This TCR beta chain was retrieved from a study of shared clonotypes between healthy human individuals. For the study at large: A donor's plate count was three for CD4 naive and three for CD4 memory; CD8 naive had two and CD8 memory one. Study observations and caveats: Despite large depth, rarefaction showed incomplete sorted-subset sequencing. Non-shared clonotypes had lower generation probabilities than clonotypes shared by all four sorted-subset donors.

There are 16 residues in the CDR3. Germline V gene data show CDR1 as SGHAT and CDR2 as FQNNGV. Trimming took off 0 bases at V and 0 bases at J, with 12 bases between the two ends. Data came from immunoSEQ multiplex PCR; TCRdb stores just in-frame clones and leaves some out. This table holds more than 1.2 million clones, roughly 98.5% found once. On this clone: What it binds is unknown.

The healthy adult donors were HIV-negative and reported no recent acute infections or vaccinations. The sequencing sample was made of naive CD4+ T cells sorted from blood. The subset was: CD45RA+ positively selected. The J gene is TRBJ2-7, the V gene TRBV11-2; no definite D call. The TCR sequence derives from a man younger than 40 in good health. The CDR3 sequence is CASSLEGATPSYEQYF. The CDR3 DNA sequence: TGTGCCAGCAGCTTAGAGGGTGCAACACCCTCCTACGAGCAGTACTTC.